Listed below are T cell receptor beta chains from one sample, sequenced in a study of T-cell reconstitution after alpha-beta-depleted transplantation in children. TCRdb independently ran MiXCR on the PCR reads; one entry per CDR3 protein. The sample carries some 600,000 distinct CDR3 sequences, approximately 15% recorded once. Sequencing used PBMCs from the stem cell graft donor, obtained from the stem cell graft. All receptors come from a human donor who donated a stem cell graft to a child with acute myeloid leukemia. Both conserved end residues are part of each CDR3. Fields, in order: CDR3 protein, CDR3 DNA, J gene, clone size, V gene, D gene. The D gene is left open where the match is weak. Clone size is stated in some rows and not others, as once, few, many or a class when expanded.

cdr3_aa: CSGLGQGMAGELFF
cdr3_nt: TGCAGCGGCCTTGGACAGGGGATGGCCGGGGAGCTGTTTTTT
j_call: TRBJ2-2
clone_size: many
v_call: TRBV29-1
d_call: TRBD1

cdr3_aa: CSAQGRTEAFF
cdr3_nt: TGCAGTGCTCAGGGGAGGACTGAAGCTTTCTTT
j_call: TRBJ1-1
clone_size: many
v_call: TRBV20-1
d_call: NA

cdr3_aa: CASSYERSYGYTF
cdr3_nt: TGTGCCAGCAGTTACGAGCGATCCTATGGCTACACCTTC
j_call: TRBJ1-2
clone_size: NA
v_call: TRBV6-6
d_call: NA

cdr3_aa: CASSEEGGPSYNEQFF
cdr3_nt: TGCGCCAGCAGCGAGGAGGGGGGCCCCTCCTACAATGAGCAGTTCTTC
j_call: TRBJ2-1
clone_size: NA
v_call: TRBV5-1
d_call: NA

cdr3_aa: CASTHTGTNTGELFF
cdr3_nt: TGTGCCAGCACCCACACGGGAACGAACACCGGGGAGCTGTTTTTT
j_call: TRBJ2-2
clone_size: NA
v_call: TRBV11-2
d_call: NA

cdr3_aa: CSAPRGPRQPQHF
cdr3_nt: TGCAGTGCTCCCCGCGGCCCCCGACAGCCCCAGCATTTT
j_call: TRBJ1-5
clone_size: NA
v_call: TRBV20-1
d_call: NA

cdr3_aa: CASSTSLTGATLYEQYF
cdr3_nt: TGTGCCAGCAGTACCTCTCTTACGGGAGCGACTCTCTACGAGCAGTACTTC
j_call: TRBJ2-7
clone_size: NA
v_call: TRBV6-2/TRBV6-3
d_call: NA

cdr3_aa: CSVEDGGAGGELFF
cdr3_nt: TGCAGCGTTGAAGATGGGGGGGCCGGCGGGGAGCTGTTTTTT
j_call: TRBJ2-2
clone_size: few
v_call: TRBV29-1
d_call: NA

cdr3_aa: CASSPSGRSWTEAFF
cdr3_nt: TGTGCCAGCAGTCCCTCCGGACGTAGTTGGACTGAAGCTTTCTTT
j_call: TRBJ1-1
clone_size: many
v_call: TRBV27
d_call: NA

cdr3_aa: CASSLAGTRPGDEQFF
cdr3_nt: TGTGCCAGCAGCTTGGCCGGGACTAGACCGGGGGATGAGCAGTTCTTC
j_call: TRBJ2-1
clone_size: few
v_call: TRBV11-1
d_call: TRBD2

cdr3_aa: CASSVLGADAEAFF
cdr3_nt: TGTGCCAGCTCGGTCTTGGGGGCTGACGCTGAAGCTTTCTTT
j_call: TRBJ1-1
clone_size: NA
v_call: TRBV18
d_call: NA

cdr3_aa: CASSYYQGRTGELFF
cdr3_nt: TGTGCCAGCAGTTACTACCAGGGGCGTACCGGGGAGCTGTTTTTT
j_call: TRBJ2-2
clone_size: many
v_call: TRBV6-5
d_call: NA

cdr3_aa: CAISERMFTDTQYF
cdr3_nt: TGTGCCATCAGCGAGCGGATGTTCACAGATACGCAGTATTTT
j_call: TRBJ2-3
clone_size: many
v_call: TRBV10-3
d_call: NA

cdr3_aa: CASSELGQLITDTQYF
cdr3_nt: TGTGCCAGCAGCGAATTGGGACAGCTAATCACAGATACGCAGTATTTT
j_call: TRBJ2-3
clone_size: few
v_call: TRBV7-2
d_call: TRBD1

cdr3_aa: CASSGQGSEYEQFF
cdr3_nt: TGCGCCAGCAGCGGACAGGGTAGCGAGTATGAGCAGTTCTTC
j_call: TRBJ2-1
clone_size: few
v_call: TRBV5-1
d_call: TRBD1

cdr3_aa: CASSFTVNGDIQYF
cdr3_nt: TGTGCCAGCAGTTTTACGGTAAATGGAGACATTCAGTACTTC
j_call: TRBJ2-4
clone_size: few
v_call: TRBV28
d_call: NA

cdr3_aa: CASSIAGGLRDTQYF
cdr3_nt: TGTGCCAGCAGCATAGCGGGGGGGTTACGAGATACGCAGTATTTT
j_call: TRBJ2-3
clone_size: few
v_call: TRBV12-3/TRBV12-4
d_call: TRBD2

cdr3_aa: CSARPPDSLSPLHF
cdr3_nt: TGCAGTGCCAGACCCCCGGACAGTTTGTCACCCCTCCACTTT
j_call: TRBJ1-6
clone_size: many
v_call: TRBV20-1
d_call: NA

cdr3_aa: CSVEEEQGFSYNEQFF
cdr3_nt: TGCAGCGTTGAAGAAGAACAGGGATTCTCCTACAATGAGCAGTTCTTC
j_call: TRBJ2-1
clone_size: many
v_call: TRBV29-1
d_call: NA

cdr3_aa: CASSLVGTTGELFF
cdr3_nt: TGTGCCAGCAGCTTAGTCGGGACAACCGGGGAGCTGTTTTTT
j_call: TRBJ2-2
clone_size: NA
v_call: TRBV7-8
d_call: NA

cdr3_aa: CASSLPVMDRGDPKNIQYF
cdr3_nt: TGTGCCAGCAGCCTCCCGGTAATGGACAGGGGAGATCCCAAAAACATTCAGTACTTC
j_call: TRBJ2-4
clone_size: few
v_call: TRBV11-2
d_call: TRBD1

cdr3_aa: CSARAGQGAPAFF
cdr3_nt: TGCAGTGCTAGAGCCGGACAGGGGGCGCCCGCTTTCTTT
j_call: TRBJ1-1
clone_size: many
v_call: TRBV20-1
d_call: TRBD1

cdr3_aa: CAISESTPNNSPLHF
cdr3_nt: TGTGCCATCAGTGAGTCGACACCAAATAATTCACCCCTCCACTTT
j_call: TRBJ1-6
clone_size: many
v_call: TRBV10-3
d_call: NA

cdr3_aa: CASSRDGWEGNYGYTF
cdr3_nt: TGTGCCAGCAGTCGGGACGGTTGGGAGGGGAACTATGGCTACACCTTC
j_call: TRBJ1-2
clone_size: many
v_call: TRBV5-6
d_call: NA

cdr3_aa: CASSLSSGGFPEQFF
cdr3_nt: TGTGCCAGCAGCTTATCCAGCGGGGGGTTCCCTGAGCAGTTCTTC
j_call: TRBJ2-1
clone_size: once
v_call: TRBV7-6
d_call: TRBD2

cdr3_aa: CSASRSGGAPQDTQYF
cdr3_nt: TGCAGTGCCAGCCGTAGCGGGGGGGCTCCACAAGATACGCAGTATTTT
j_call: TRBJ2-3
clone_size: many
v_call: TRBV20-1
d_call: TRBD2

cdr3_aa: CASSPRQVNQPQHF
cdr3_nt: TGTGCCAGCAGCCCCCGACAGGTCAATCAGCCCCAGCATTTT
j_call: TRBJ1-5
clone_size: few
v_call: TRBV13
d_call: NA

cdr3_aa: CASSFGRQNEQFF
cdr3_nt: TGTGCCAGCAGTTTCGGACGGCAGAATGAGCAGTTCTTC
j_call: TRBJ2-1
clone_size: many
v_call: TRBV12-3/TRBV12-4
d_call: NA

cdr3_aa: CSARLGRDEQYF
cdr3_nt: TGCAGTGCTAGATTGGGGAGGGACGAGCAGTACTTC
j_call: TRBJ2-7
clone_size: many
v_call: TRBV20-1
d_call: TRBD2

cdr3_aa: CASSWDRGGETQYF
cdr3_nt: TGTGCCAGCAGCTGGGACAGGGGAGGAGAGACCCAGTACTTC
j_call: TRBJ2-5
clone_size: NA
v_call: TRBV2
d_call: TRBD1

cdr3_aa: CASIRRNRDTEAFF
cdr3_nt: TGTGCCAGCATTAGAAGGAATAGGGACACTGAAGCTTTCTTT
j_call: TRBJ1-1
clone_size: many
v_call: TRBV6-1
d_call: NA

cdr3_aa: CASSQGRLAQETQYF
cdr3_nt: TGTGCCAGCAGCCAAGGAAGACTAGCGCAAGAGACCCAGTACTTC
j_call: TRBJ2-5
clone_size: NA
v_call: TRBV14
d_call: TRBD2

cdr3_aa: CASSTGAENTEAFF
cdr3_nt: TGTGCCAGCAGTACAGGGGCGGAAAACACTGAAGCTTTCTTT
j_call: TRBJ1-1
clone_size: NA
v_call: TRBV12-3/TRBV12-4
d_call: TRBD1

cdr3_aa: CSASRRGFDDTQYF
cdr3_nt: TGCAGTGCTAGCCGAAGGGGGTTTGACGATACGCAGTATTTT
j_call: TRBJ2-3
clone_size: many
v_call: TRBV20-1
d_call: NA

cdr3_aa: CASSYGEYNSPLHF
cdr3_nt: TGCGCCAGCAGCTACGGAGAGTATAATTCACCCCTCCACTTT
j_call: TRBJ1-6
clone_size: NA
v_call: TRBV5-1
d_call: NA

cdr3_aa: CASSLNHRILEEGEQFF
cdr3_nt: TGTGCCAGCAGCTTAAATCATCGGATACTCGAAGAGGGTGAGCAGTTCTTC
j_call: TRBJ2-1
clone_size: many
v_call: TRBV7-6
d_call: NA

cdr3_aa: CSANPSRGGLYNEQFF
cdr3_nt: TGCAGTGCTAATCCCTCCAGAGGGGGCCTCTACAATGAGCAGTTCTTC
j_call: TRBJ2-1
clone_size: NA
v_call: TRBV20-1
d_call: TRBD1

cdr3_aa: CSAMTVDTEAFF
cdr3_nt: TGCAGTGCCATGACAGTTGACACTGAAGCTTTCTTT
j_call: TRBJ1-1
clone_size: many
v_call: TRBV20-1
d_call: NA

cdr3_aa: CASSLEGTGVGQPQHF
cdr3_nt: TGCGCCAGCAGCTTGGAAGGGACAGGGGTGGGGCAGCCCCAGCATTTT
j_call: TRBJ1-5
clone_size: NA
v_call: TRBV5-1
d_call: TRBD1

cdr3_aa: CSASTSQETQYF
cdr3_nt: TGCAGTGCTAGCACTAGCCAAGAGACCCAGTACTTC
j_call: TRBJ2-5
clone_size: few
v_call: TRBV20-1
d_call: NA

cdr3_aa: CSARDSGQGVDEQFF
cdr3_nt: TGCAGTGCTAGAGACTCGGGACAGGGGGTCGATGAGCAGTTCTTC
j_call: TRBJ2-1
clone_size: many
v_call: TRBV20-1
d_call: TRBD1

cdr3_aa: CASSHRVNTEAFF
cdr3_nt: TGTGCCAGCAGTCACAGGGTGAACACTGAAGCTTTCTTT
j_call: TRBJ1-1
clone_size: few
v_call: TRBV3-1
d_call: NA

cdr3_aa: CASMDYSNQPQHF
cdr3_nt: TGCGCCAGCATGGACTATAGCAATCAGCCCCAGCATTTT
j_call: TRBJ1-5
clone_size: NA
v_call: TRBV10-2
d_call: NA